The 9 T cell receptor beta chains reported below all come from one sample, sequenced in a study of cytomegalovirus exposure and HLA in healthy donors. The PCR had 60 Vbeta and 13 Jbeta primers. Assay: immunoSEQ multiplex PCR; the TCRdb copy retains only in-frame clones and omits some. The table shows about 200,000 clones, with 75% to 90% occurring only once. The sequencing sample was made of PBMCs. Source of these receptors: a woman in her 30s in good health and CMV-seronegative.

The chain is built from TRBV9 and TRBJ2-3, with a weak D call TRBD2 (7 bases). V gave up 5 bases and J gave up 4 bases, with 14 bases separating them. The germline V gene encodes CDR1 SGDLS and CDR2 YYNGEE. CDR3 length: 14 amino acids. The CDR3 nucleotides are TGTGCCAGCAGTGGAGGGGGGGGATCAGATACGCAGTATTTT. The encoded protein is CASSGGGGSDTQYF.

This clone has a handful of counts. The same CDR3 arises from other DNA sequences in this sample as well. V gene TRBV5-1 combines with J gene TRBJ2-1, with a weak D call TRBD2 (5 bases). V shed 7 bases and J shed 7 bases, with 18 bases lying between them. CDR1 and CDR2 from the germline V gene are SGHRS and YFSETQ. The CDR3 consists of 14 residues. CDR3 coding DNA: TGCGCCAGCGGTGGGAGCGGAGTGAGGAATGAGCAGTTCTTC. It translates to CASGGSGVRNEQFF.

This chain joins TRBV28 and TRBJ1-5, with TRBD1 identical over 8 bases. Trimming at V came to 6 bases and at J to 7 bases, leaving 11 bases not matched to a gene. This CDR3 region has 15 residues. From germline, CDR1 is MDHEN and CDR2 SYDVKM. The CDR3 nucleotides are TGTGCCAGCAGGCCTGACAGGGGTTCTTTGCAGCCCCAGCATTTT. Translated: CASRPDRGSLQPQHF.

J is TRBJ2-7 and V is TRBV2, with D possibly TRBD2 on 6 matching bases. V lost 4 bases, J lost 8 bases, and 12 bases lay in between. The CDR3 sequence is 12 residues long. CDR1 and CDR2 (germline): SNHLY, FYNNEI. CDR3 residues: CASSGRDGKQYF. CDR3 nucleotide sequence: TGTGCCAGCAGTGGGAGGGACGGGAAGCAGTACTTC.

V and J are TRBV5-4 and TRBJ2-1; D is possibly TRBD1 (6 bases). Trimming took off 1 base at V and 7 bases at J, with 21 bases between the two ends. Looked up from germline, CDR1 is SGHNT and CDR2 is YYREEE (reference sequence). The CDR3 is made up of 17 amino acids. The CDR3 region is CASSLMGARLTGNEQFF. CDR3 in DNA: TGTGCCAGCAGCTTGATGGGGGCGCGCCTAACTGGGAATGAGCAGTTCTTC.

This chain links TRBV5-4 with TRBJ2-2; D is possibly TRBD1 (5 bases). The CDR3 runs to 16 residues. Germline lookup yields CDR1 SGHNT and CDR2 YYREEE (reference sequence). Deletions cut 4 bases from V and 0 bases from J, with 13 bases between. CDR3 in amino acids: CASSDRQKSNTGELFF. The CDR3 nucleotides read TGTGCCAGCAGCGATCGACAGAAATCGAACACCGGGGAGCTGTTTTTT.

The J gene is TRBJ1-1, the V gene TRBV6-1; tentatively, D is TRBD1 (6 bases). Germline CDR1 reads MNHNS; CDR2 reads SASEGT. This CDR3 has 15 residues. Trimming shortened V by 1 base and J by 3 bases, and 12 bases separated the two germline ends. This chain's CDR3 is CASSEEGEWYTEAFF. DNA of the CDR3: TGTGCCAGCAGTGAAGAGGGGGAATGGTACACTGAAGCTTTCTTT.

Only one count was recorded for this clone. J is TRBJ2-7 and V is TRBV27; TRBD1 aligns across 10 bases. This CDR3 spans 15 amino acids. Germline-derived CDR1 and CDR2 are MNHEY and SMNVEV (reference sequence). V dropped 5 bases and J dropped 4; count of bases not matched to a gene: 8. The DNA for the CDR3 is TGTGCCAGCAGTCCACGACAGGGGGCTGGTTACGAGCAGTACTTC. It codes for CASSPRQGAGYEQYF.

The genes are TRBV2 and TRBJ1-2, with D possibly being TRBD1 (5 bases). Trimming shortened V by 3 bases and J by 5 bases, and 7 bases separated the two germline ends. The CDR3 sequence is 12 residues long. The V gene's germline CDR1 is SNHLY and CDR2 FYNNEI. The CDR3 region has the DNA TGTGCCAGCAGTGAGGAGGGGTATGGCTACACCTTC. Protein sequence: CASSEEGYGYTF.